These 9 T cell receptor beta chains were sequenced from one sample in a study of shared clonotypes between healthy human individuals. Libraries were prepared by immunoSEQ multiplex PCR; TCRdb keeps only in-frame clonotypes and omits some of them. The repertoire holds 2.5 million or so clones, with 90% to 95% as singletons. The sequenced sample consisted of naive CD4+ T cells sorted from blood. Subset in this sample: CD45RA+ positively selected. Source of these receptors: a young man in good health.

The rearrangement links TRBV28 to TRBJ1-5; 7 bases agree with TRBD1. The germline gives CDR1 MDHEN, CDR2 SYDVKM. This CDR3 comprises 15 residues. V lost 8 bases to trimming and J lost 0 bases; unmatched junction nucleotides: 7. CDR3 amino acids: CASFNRDSSNQPQHF. In DNA, the CDR3 is TGTGCCAGCTTTAACCGGGACAGTAGCAATCAGCCCCAGCATTTT.

The chain employs TRBV10-1 and TRBJ2-1; D is possibly TRBD1 (6 bases). The ends were cut back, 6 bases at V and 0 bases at J, with 15 bases in the middle. Germline V gives CDR1 WNHNN, CDR2 SYGVQD (reference sequence). The CDR3 is made up of 16 amino acids. The CDR3 loop reads CASSYSTGSSYNEQFF. The DNA for the CDR3 is TGCGCCAGCAGCTATAGCACAGGGAGCTCCTACAATGAGCAGTTCTTC.

Concerning this clone: The same CDR3 is also encoded by other DNA sequences in this sample. This sequence joins TRBV6-5 and TRBJ2-2, with D hard to call. The germline V gene encodes CDR1 MNHEY and CDR2 SVGAGI. This CDR3 region has 13 residues. Between the trimmed V and J ends, which lost 6 bases and 5 bases, there was a span of 10 bases. CDR3 nucleotides: TGTGCCAGCAGACGAGGTGGGACCGGGGAGCTGTTTTTT. It specifies CASRRGGTGELFF.

Points on this clone: Other DNA sequences from this sample encode an identical CDR3 as well. The chain uses TRBV6-5 and TRBJ1-1; D call uncertain. Germline V CDR1 and CDR2: MNHEY, SVGAGI. Between the trimmed V and J ends, which lost 0 bases and 2 bases, there was a span of 10 bases. There are 15 residues in the CDR3. This chain's CDR3 is CASSYSTGANTEAFF. The CDR3 DNA is TGTGCCAGCAGTTACTCGACGGGAGCCAACACTGAAGCTTTCTTT.

The chain recombines TRBV28 with TRBJ1-6; a possible D gene is TRBD1 (5 bases). CDR3 length equals 15 residues. In germline, CDR1 is MDHEN, CDR2 SYDVKM. V was shortened by 6 bases and J by 7 bases, with 16 bases between the two germline ends. DNA of the CDR3: TGTGCCAGCAGGAGCCCGGGGCCCGAGAATTCACCCCTCCACTTT. This encodes CASRSPGPENSPLHF.

The genes are TRBV11-3 and TRBJ2-1; 7 nucleotides match TRBD1. V was pared by 4 bases and J by 7 bases, with 13 bases of the junction left unmatched. The CDR3 loop spans 16 amino acids. CDR1 is SGHNT, CDR2 YENEEA, per germline. The CDR3, as DNA: TGTGCCAGCAGCTCTTCCGACAGGGTGGTTGCAAATGAGCAGTTCTTC. Amino acid sequence: CASSSSDRVVANEQFF.

This clone has only one observation. This sequence joins TRBV20-1 and TRBJ1-2; D may be TRBD1 (5 bases). V dropped 5 bases and J dropped 7 bases, with 8 bases sitting between them. The CDR3 extends over 10 amino acids. Germline CDR1 is DFQATT and CDR2 is SNEGSKA (reference sequence). CDR3: CSAGGVGYTF. The DNA of the CDR3 is TGCAGTGCTGGGGGGGTTGGCTACACCTTC.

CDR3 protein: CASSWWGAITDTQYF. CDR3 bases: TGTGCCAGCAGCTGGTGGGGGGCTATAACAGATACGCAGTATTTT. V gene TRBV7-8 combines with J gene TRBJ2-3; D is tentatively TRBD1 or TRBD2 (6 bases each). V was trimmed by 4 bases and J by 3 bases, leaving 14 bases between them. Per the germline V gene, CDR1 is SGHVS and CDR2 is FQNEAQ. CDR3 length equals 15 residues.

The chain carries TRBV5-4 and TRBJ2-3; possibly TRBD1 or TRBD2 for D (5 bases each). Between the trimmed V and J ends, which lost 6 bases and 1 base, there was a span of 24 bases. CDR3 length: 18 amino acids. Germline V gene sequence: CDR1 SGHNT, CDR2 YYREEE (reference sequence). CDR3 bases: TGTGCCAGCACCCCTGGACCCGACGGGGTAGGGGGCACAGATACGCAGTATTTT. Protein product: CASTPGPDGVGGTDTQYF.